This record covers a single TCR beta chain. Sequencing was performed with immunoSEQ multiplex PCR; in TCRdb, only in-frame clones are kept and a portion is missing. The sample has roughly 200,000 clones; 85% are singletons. These data originate in a study of blood T cell repertoires in COVID-19. The wider study: Samples came from the United States, Italy and Spain, spanning acute and convalescent COVID-19. PBMCs, B-cell-depleted T cells, or T cells were the source of the cDNA or gDNA that made up the material.

Germline lookup yields CDR1 LNHDA and CDR2 SQIVND (reference sequence). V lost 9 bases, J lost 6 bases, and 8 bases stayed unmatched. The CDR3 runs 13 residues. Participants, about 18 to 90 years old, spanned fewer than 25 US areas. Participants reported their clinical history, and cohort assignment relied on those reports. This clonotype was obtained from a man aged 35 to 55 who had recovered from COVID-19. Sample: PBMCs or T cells enriched from blood (not recorded which). V is TRBV19 and J is TRBJ2-1, with 7 bases aligning to TRBD1. CDR3 nucleotide sequence: TGTGCCAGCCGGACAGGCTGGGGCAATGAGCAGTTCTTC. Translated: CASRTGWGNEQFF.